This T cell receptor beta chain was sequenced during a study of T-cell memory formation after mild COVID-19. Notes on the study in general: Clones that contracted clustered mainly in CM and EM if CD4+ and in EMRA if CD8+. The study detected some responding clones in pre-infection memory, suggesting cross-reactive memory joined. Day 15 to 85 contractors were CD4/CD8 balanced; later expanders leaned CD4+.

The table lists this clonotype with a few counts. Its antigen is not known. The CDR3 carries no conserved terminal phenylalanine or tryptophan, so it likely arises from a read error. The DNA is left out, because the CDR3 cannot be placed on it with certainty; the CDR3 is given as TCRdb lists it. Germline V lookup: CDR1 MNHEY, CDR2 SVGAGI. 11 amino acids form the CDR3, both terminal residues included. Each CDR3 protein is one row after TCRdb ran MiXCR on the 5' RACE reads. This sample has 500,000 to 550,000 distinct CDR3 sequences, with roughly 22% found just once. Sequencing was carried out using PBMCs or a T cell subset sorted from them (not recorded which). The clonotype originates from an adult woman who had mild COVID-19 (a few samples of this study predate the infection). Cell type and time point are not known. V gene TRBV6-5 combines with J gene TRBJ1-4; the DNA was not used to check the table's D call, TRBD1. The CDR3 protein is CASSCPRFPPL.